This T cell receptor (beta chain) is from a study of T cells after yellow fever vaccination. This clonotype was observed at least ten times. Its antigen is not identified. The CDR3 has 14 amino acids. The germline V gene has CDR1 SGDLS and CDR2 YYNGEE. V gave up 2 bases and J gave up 8 bases, with 17 bases separating them. Study-wide findings and caveats: Researchers noted that a small share of clonotypes showed up in both CD4 and CD8 compartments. Abundant clonotypes from the bulk population could have been carried over as contaminants into FACS-sorted repertoires. It was a weaker secondary response, yet one that peaked faster, at day 5 versus 15.

In making TCR cDNA, 5'RACE template switching added a universal primer site and UMIs to it. TCRdb called the 5' RACE reads again in MiXCR, with one record for every CDR3 protein. The table includes a few hundred thousand distinct CDR3 sequences, under 15% detected once. The chain carries TRBV9 and TRBJ2-7; no clear D. This sample comprised CD4+ T cells sorted from PBMCs, obtained 15 days after the yellow fever booster vaccination. The clonotype comes from a man between 18 and 29 years old who received the YFV17D yellow fever vaccine. CDR3 coding DNA: TGTGCCAGCAGCGTTTCTCCTAGTGGCGGCCAGCAGTACTTC. Protein: CASSVSPSGGQQYF.